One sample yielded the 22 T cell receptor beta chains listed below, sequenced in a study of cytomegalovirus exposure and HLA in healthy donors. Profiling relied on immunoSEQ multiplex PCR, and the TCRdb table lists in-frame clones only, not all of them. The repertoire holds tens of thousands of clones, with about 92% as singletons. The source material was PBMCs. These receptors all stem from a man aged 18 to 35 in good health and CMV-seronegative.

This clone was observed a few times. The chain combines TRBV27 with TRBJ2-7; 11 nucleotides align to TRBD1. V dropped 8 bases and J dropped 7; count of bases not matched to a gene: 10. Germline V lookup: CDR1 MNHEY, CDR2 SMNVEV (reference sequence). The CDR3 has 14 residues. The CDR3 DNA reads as TGTGCCAGCCGAATGGACAGGGGGCTAGGGGAGCAGTACTTC. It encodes CASRMDRGLGEQYF.

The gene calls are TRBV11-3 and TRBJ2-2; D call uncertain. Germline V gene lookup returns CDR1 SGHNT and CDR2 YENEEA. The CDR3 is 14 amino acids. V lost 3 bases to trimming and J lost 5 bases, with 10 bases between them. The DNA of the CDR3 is TGTGCCAGCAGCTTTGGCACCAAAACCGGGGAGCTGTTTTTT. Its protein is CASSFGTKTGELFF.

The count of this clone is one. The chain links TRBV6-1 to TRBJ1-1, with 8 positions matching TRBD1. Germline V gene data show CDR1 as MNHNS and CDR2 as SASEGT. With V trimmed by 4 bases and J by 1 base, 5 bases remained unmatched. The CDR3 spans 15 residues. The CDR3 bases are TGTGCCAGCAGTGTGACAGGGGAGGGGAACACTGAAGCTTTCTTT. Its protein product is CASSVTGEGNTEAFF.

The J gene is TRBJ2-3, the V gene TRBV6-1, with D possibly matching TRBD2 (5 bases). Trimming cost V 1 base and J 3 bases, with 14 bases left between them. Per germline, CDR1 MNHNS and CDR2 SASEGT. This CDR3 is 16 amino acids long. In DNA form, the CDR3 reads TGTGCCAGCAGTGAAGGGGGAGTCATTCCGACAGATACGCAGTATTTT. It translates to CASSEGGVIPTDTQYF.

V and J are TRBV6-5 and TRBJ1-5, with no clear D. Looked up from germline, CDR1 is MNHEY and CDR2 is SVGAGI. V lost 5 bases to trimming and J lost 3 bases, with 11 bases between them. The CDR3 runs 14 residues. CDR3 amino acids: CASSQSTANQPQHF. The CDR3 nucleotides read TGTGCCAGCAGTCAATCAACAGCCAATCAGCCCCAGCATTTT.

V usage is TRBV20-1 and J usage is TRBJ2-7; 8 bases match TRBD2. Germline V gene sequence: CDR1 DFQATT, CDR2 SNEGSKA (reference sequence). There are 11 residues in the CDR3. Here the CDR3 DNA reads TGCAGCGGCGGGAGGAGCTACGAGCAGTACTTC. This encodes CSGGRSYEQYF.

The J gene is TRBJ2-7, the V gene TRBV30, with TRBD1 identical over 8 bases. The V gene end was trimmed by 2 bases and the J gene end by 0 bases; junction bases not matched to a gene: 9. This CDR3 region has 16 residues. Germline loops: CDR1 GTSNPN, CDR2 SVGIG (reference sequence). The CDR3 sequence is CAWSSDRVGISYEQYF. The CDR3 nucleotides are TGTGCCTGGAGTTCGGACAGGGTAGGGATCTCCTACGAGCAGTACTTC.

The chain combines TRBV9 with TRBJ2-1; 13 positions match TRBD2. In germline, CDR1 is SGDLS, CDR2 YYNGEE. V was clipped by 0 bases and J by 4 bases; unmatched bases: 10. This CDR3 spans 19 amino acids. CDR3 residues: CASSVGGFLTSGGYNEQFF. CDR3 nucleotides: TGTGCCAGCAGCGTAGGAGGATTCCTGACTAGCGGGGGGTACAATGAGCAGTTCTTC. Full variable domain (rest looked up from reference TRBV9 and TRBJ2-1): DSGVTQTPKHLITATGQRVTLRCSPRSGDLSVYWYQQSLDQGLQFLIQYYNGEERAKGNILERFSAQQFPDLHSELNLSSLELGDSALYFCASSVGGFLTSGGYNEQFFGPGTRLTVL.

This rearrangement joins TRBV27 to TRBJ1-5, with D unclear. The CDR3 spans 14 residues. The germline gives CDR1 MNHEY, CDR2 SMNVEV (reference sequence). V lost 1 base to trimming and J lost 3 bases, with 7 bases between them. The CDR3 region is CASSLYRHNQPQHF. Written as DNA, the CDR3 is TGTGCCAGCAGTTTATACAGACACAATCAGCCCCAGCATTTT.

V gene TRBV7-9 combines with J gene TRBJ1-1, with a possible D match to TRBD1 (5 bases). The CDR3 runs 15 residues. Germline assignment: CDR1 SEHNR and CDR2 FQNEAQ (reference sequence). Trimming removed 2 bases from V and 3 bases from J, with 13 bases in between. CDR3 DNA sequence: TGTGCCAGCAGCTTATTGCAGGGCTTGTACACTGAAGCTTTCTTT. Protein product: CASSLLQGLYTEAFF. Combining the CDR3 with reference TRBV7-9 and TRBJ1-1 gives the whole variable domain DTGVSQNPRHKITKRGQNVTFRCDPISEHNRLYWYRQTLGQGPEFLTYFQNEAQLEKSRLLSDRFSAERPKGSFSTLEIQRTEQGDSAMYLCASSLLQGLYTEAFFGQGTRLTVV.

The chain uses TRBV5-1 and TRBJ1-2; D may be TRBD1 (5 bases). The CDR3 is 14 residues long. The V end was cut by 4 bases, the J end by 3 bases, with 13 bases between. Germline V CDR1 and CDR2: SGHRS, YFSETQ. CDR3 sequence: CASSPIGADYGYTF. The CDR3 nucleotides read TGCGCCAGCAGCCCCATAGGGGCAGACTATGGCTACACCTTC. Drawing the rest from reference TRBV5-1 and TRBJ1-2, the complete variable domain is KAGVTQTPRYLIKTRGQQVTLSCSPISGHRSVSWYQQTPGQGLQFLFEYFSETQRNKGNFPGRFSGRQFSNSRSEMNVSTLELGDSALYLCASSPIGADYGYTFGSGTRLTVV.

CDR3 amino acids: CASRGDGNQPQHF. In DNA form, the CDR3 reads TGTGCCAGCCGGGGAGACGGCAATCAGCCCCAGCATTTT. V is TRBV19 and J is TRBJ1-5; D call uncertain. Germline V gene sequence: CDR1 LNHDA, CDR2 SQIVND (reference sequence). The V end lost 9 bases, the J end lost 2 bases, and 11 bases lay between the germline ends. The CDR3 is 13 amino acids.

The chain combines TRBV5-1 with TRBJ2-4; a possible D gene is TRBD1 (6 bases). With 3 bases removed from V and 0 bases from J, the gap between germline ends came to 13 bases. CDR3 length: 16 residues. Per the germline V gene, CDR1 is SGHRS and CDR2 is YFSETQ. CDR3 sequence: CASSSSGELAKNIQYF. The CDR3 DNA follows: TGCGCCAGCAGCTCTTCAGGGGAGCTAGCCAAAAACATTCAGTACTTC. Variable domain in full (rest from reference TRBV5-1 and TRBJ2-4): KAGVTQTPRYLIKTRGQQVTLSCSPISGHRSVSWYQQTPGQGLQFLFEYFSETQRNKGNFPGRFSGRQFSNSRSEMNVSTLELGDSALYLCASSSSGELAKNIQYFGAGTRLSVL.

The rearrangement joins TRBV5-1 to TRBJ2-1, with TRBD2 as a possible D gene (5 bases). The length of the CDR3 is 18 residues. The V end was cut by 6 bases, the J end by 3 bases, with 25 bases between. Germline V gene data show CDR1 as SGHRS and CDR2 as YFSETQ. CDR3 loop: CASIGGLRPSARYNEQFF. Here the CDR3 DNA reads TGCGCCAGCATTGGAGGACTCCGACCTTCTGCCCGCTACAATGAGCAGTTCTTC.

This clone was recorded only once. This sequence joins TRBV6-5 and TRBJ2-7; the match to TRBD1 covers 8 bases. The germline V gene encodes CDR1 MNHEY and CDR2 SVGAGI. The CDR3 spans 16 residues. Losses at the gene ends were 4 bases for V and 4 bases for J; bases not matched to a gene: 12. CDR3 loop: CASSLTPGQVKYEQYF. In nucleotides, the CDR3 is TGTGCCAGCAGTTTAACTCCGGGACAGGTGAAATACGAGCAGTACTTC.

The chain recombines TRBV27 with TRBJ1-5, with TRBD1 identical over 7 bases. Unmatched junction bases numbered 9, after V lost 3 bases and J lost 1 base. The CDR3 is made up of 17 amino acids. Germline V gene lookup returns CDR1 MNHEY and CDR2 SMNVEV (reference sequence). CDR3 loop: CASSFTGEMASNQPQHF. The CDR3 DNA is TGTGCCAGCAGTTTTACAGGGGAGATGGCGAGCAATCAGCCCCAGCATTTT.

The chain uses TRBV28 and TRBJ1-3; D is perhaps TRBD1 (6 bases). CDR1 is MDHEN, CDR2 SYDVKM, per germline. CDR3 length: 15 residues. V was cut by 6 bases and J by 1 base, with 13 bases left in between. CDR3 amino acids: CASSRTVLSGNTIYF. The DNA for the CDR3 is TGTGCCAGCAGCCGGACAGTCCTATCTGGAAACACCATATATTTT.

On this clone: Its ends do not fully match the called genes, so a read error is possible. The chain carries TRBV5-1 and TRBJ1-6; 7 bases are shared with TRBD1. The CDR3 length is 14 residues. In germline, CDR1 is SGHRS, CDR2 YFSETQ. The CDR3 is CASSRDRENSPLHF. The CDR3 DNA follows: TGCGCCAGCAGCAGGGACAGAGAAAATTCACCTCTCCACTTT.

DNA of the CDR3: TGCGCCAGCAGTGAGTCGATGGGGGGGCAAGAGACCCAGTACTTC. Translation: CASSESMGGQETQYF. The V call is TRBV10-1, the J call TRBJ2-5; TRBD2 aligns across 7 bases. Trimming removed 0 bases from V and 2 bases from J; junction bases left unmatched: 3. Germline CDR1 reads WNHNN; CDR2 reads SYGVQD (reference sequence). This CDR3 comprises 15 residues.

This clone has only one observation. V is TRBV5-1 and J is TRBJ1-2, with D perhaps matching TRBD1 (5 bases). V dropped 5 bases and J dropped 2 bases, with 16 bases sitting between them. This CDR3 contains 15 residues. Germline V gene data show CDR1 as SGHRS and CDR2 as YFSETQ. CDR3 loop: CASRQAWGHNYGYTF. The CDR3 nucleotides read TGCGCCAGCAGACAGGCCTGGGGTCACAACTATGGCTACACCTTC.

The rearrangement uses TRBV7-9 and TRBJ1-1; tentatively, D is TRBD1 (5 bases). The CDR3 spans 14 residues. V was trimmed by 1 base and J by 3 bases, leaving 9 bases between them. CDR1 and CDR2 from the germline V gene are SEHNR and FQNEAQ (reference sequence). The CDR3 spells CASSLVDRYTEAFF. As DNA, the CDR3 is TGTGCCAGCAGCTTAGTTGACAGATACACTGAAGCTTTCTTT.

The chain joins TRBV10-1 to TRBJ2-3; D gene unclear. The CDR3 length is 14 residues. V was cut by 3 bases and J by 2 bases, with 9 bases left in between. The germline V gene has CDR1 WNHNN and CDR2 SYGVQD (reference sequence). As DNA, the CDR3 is TGCGCCAGCAGTGAAGGCAGGAACACAGATACGCAGTATTTT. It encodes CASSEGRNTDTQYF.